The rows below give T cell receptor beta chains drawn from one sample of a study of regulatory T cells in long-lasting Graves disease. TCRdb redid the calling of the multiplex PCR reads with MiXCR, one entry per CDR3 protein. Here the sample spans around 450,000 distinct CDR3 sequences, 15% to 20% being singletons. These data were also filed under a second study, of T cells in Graves' hyperthyroidism and ophthalmopathy.

The sequencing used peripheral blood mononuclear cells (PBMCs), collected at new diagnosis, from a patient treated with antithyroid drugs. Every receptor here comes from a man aged 40-55 years with Graves disease. Each CDR3 is given with its conserved first and last residue.

V gene	J gene	CDR3 protein
TRBV28	TRBJ1-1	CASRPPRGSVRTEAFF
TRBV6-1	TRBJ1-1	CASSPRLTSRNTEAFF
TRBV30	TRBJ2-5	CAWSGGTREETQYF
TRBV9	TRBJ1-4	CASSALADPKGGVFF
TRBV11-3	TRBJ1-2	CASSLDGGYTF
TRBV4-2	TRBJ2-7	CASSRDSGQNYEQYF
TRBV6-1	TRBJ2-1	CASSESVKLNEQFF
TRBV28	TRBJ2-2	CASSTPGQIGEPFF
TRBV19	TRBJ2-1	CASRAGSEDNEQFF
TRBV7-2	TRBJ2-7	CASSSTWLTYEQYF
TRBV29-1	TRBJ1-2	CSVELVGSGYTF
TRBV20-1	TRBJ2-3	CSARSAGRGGPDTQYF
TRBV27	TRBJ2-5	CASSINDRVETQYF
TRBV20-1	TRBJ2-7	CSARRAVGEAYEQYF
TRBV7-2	TRBJ2-7	CASSRFLVPYEQYF
TRBV2	TRBJ1-1	CASRSQPNTEAFF
TRBV30	TRBJ2-1	CAWSLASSYNEQFF
TRBV5-1	TRBJ2-5	CASSLARQRMETQYF
TRBV20-1	TRBJ2-5	CSARDQARGETQYF
TRBV7-9	TRBJ2-5	CASSRTSNQETQYF
TRBV2	TRBJ2-1	CASSDRPTDEQFF
TRBV5-1	TRBJ2-3	CASSPVGVGADTQYF
TRBV28	TRBJ2-7	CASSFSEVGYEQYF
TRBV10-3	TRBJ2-7	CAISLASVRGEQYF
TRBV12-3/TRBV12-4	TRBJ2-7	CASSSSGKRDEQYF
TRBV12-3/TRBV12-4	TRBJ1-2	CASSGTRRGYTF
TRBV28	TRBJ2-3	CASSTHQGSPDTRYF
TRBV28	TRBJ1-1	CASTPRPNTEAFF
TRBV2	TRBJ2-1	CASIVGRNEQFF
TRBV6-1	TRBJ2-5	CASRPFTGAETQYF
TRBV29-1	TRBJ2-2	CTGRGATGELFF
TRBV7-9	TRBJ1-5	CASSRGQGGLPQHF
TRBV19	TRBJ1-1	CATRDRGGNTEAFF
TRBV6-2/TRBV6-3	TRBJ2-5	CASSYSMETQYF
TRBV12-3/TRBV12-4	TRBJ2-2	CASRLALGASGDTGELFF
TRBV28	TRBJ2-3	CASSGISGRDTQYF
TRBV5-1	TRBJ1-4	CASSSAGVTNEKLFF
TRBV28	TRBJ2-7	CASSLLGWNSYEQHF
TRBV6-1	TRBJ2-7	CASMRRGEEQYF
TRBV2	TRBJ2-2	CASSYQGNTGELFF
TRBV6-5	TRBJ1-3	CASSYNRGSGNTIYF
TRBV29-1	TRBJ1-4	CSVGTGVEKLFF
TRBV6-5	TRBJ1-1	CASSYDRLNTEAFF